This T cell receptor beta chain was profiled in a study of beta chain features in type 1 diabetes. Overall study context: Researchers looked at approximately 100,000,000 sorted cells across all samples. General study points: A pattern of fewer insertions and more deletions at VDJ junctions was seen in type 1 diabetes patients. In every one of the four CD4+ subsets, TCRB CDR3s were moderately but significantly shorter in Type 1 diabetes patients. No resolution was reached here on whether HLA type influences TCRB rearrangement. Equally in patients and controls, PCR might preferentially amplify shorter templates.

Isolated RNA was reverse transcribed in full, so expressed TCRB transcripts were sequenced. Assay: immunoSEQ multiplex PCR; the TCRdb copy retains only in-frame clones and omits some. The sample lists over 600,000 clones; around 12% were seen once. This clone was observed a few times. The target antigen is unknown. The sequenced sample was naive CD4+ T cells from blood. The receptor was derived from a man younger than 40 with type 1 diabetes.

The CDR3 sequence: CSVLTGYNQPQHF. For the CDR3, the DNA is TGCAGCGTTTTAACCGGGTACAATCAGCCCCAGCATTTT. The chain employs TRBV29-1 and TRBJ1-5; D is unclear. The CDR3 runs 13 residues. V was trimmed by 5 bases and J by 3 bases, leaving 11 bases between them. Per germline, CDR1 SQVTM and CDR2 ANQGSEA.